This T cell receptor beta chain was observed in a study of T cell changes during pregnancy in multiple sclerosis (dated by TCRdb to between 2018 and 2021). As for the study more broadly: The study examined how the T cell repertoire changed over the course of pregnancy in women with multiple sclerosis.

This clone occurred a few times. The antigen it recognizes is unknown. No clone much larger than this one lies a single base away; base qualities are absent. Libraries were made using the immunoSEQ multiplex PCR assay. Not all clones reach the TCRdb copy of this immuneACCESS table, which keeps in-frame sequences only. Checked studies attribute under half of the gap to unresolved V genes and leave the rest unexplained. The sample table shows tens of thousands of clones, and 75% to 95% are seen once. The ten biggest clones cover around 1.6% of the sample. Via the germline V gene (reference sequence), CDR1 is SEHNR and CDR2 FQNEAQ. Trimming accounts for 2 bases at V and 10 bases at J, while the number of junction bases matched to no gene is 5. The CDR3 runs 15 residues from the cysteine to the phenylalanine. The entry retains the CDR3 DNA only, 45 bases that are in frame from base 1.

This chain joins TRBV7-9 to TRBJ2-1, and 13 junctional nucleotides match TRBD2. The sequencing used peripheral blood, collected in the third trimester of pregnancy. The receptor was isolated from a female donor with multiple sclerosis, enrolled in a pregnancy study. The CDR3 sequence is CASSLPTSGRPEQFF. In nucleotide form, the sequence is TGTGCCAGCAGCTTACCGACTAGCGGGAGGCCCGAGCAGTTCTTC.